This T cell receptor (beta chain) derives from a study of blood T cell repertoires in COVID-19. Across the whole study: In each case, the material was cDNA or gDNA derived from T cells, B-cell-depleted T cells, or PBMCs.

The table came from immunoSEQ multiplex PCR; TCRdb's copy has only in-frame clones and leaves some out. The table lists roughly 76,000 clones, 70% to 75% of them singletons, with roughly 21% in the top ten. Germline V gene data show CDR1 as KGHSH and CDR2 as LQKENI. V lost 6 bases to trimming and J lost 9 bases; unmatched junction nucleotides: 8. This CDR3 is built from 15 residues. The chain employs TRBV18 and TRBJ2-1, with TRBD2 identical over 13 bases. The receptor comes from a man aged 65-85 years with acute or convalescent COVID-19. Sequencing input: peripheral blood. CDR3 protein: CASSGLAGPSGEQFF. The CDR3 DNA reads as TGTGCCAGCTCGGGACTAGCGGGACCCTCGGGTGAGCAGTTCTTC.